These T cell receptor beta chains were read from a single sample in a study of blood T cell repertoires in COVID-19. Method: immunoSEQ multiplex PCR; TCRdb's copy keeps in-frame clones and lacks some. The sample has tens of thousands of clones, roughly nine tenths seen once. Material for sequencing was peripheral blood. The origin of the receptors is a human donor in a cohort sampled during active COVID-19. Each CDR3 is given with its conserved first and last residue. D genes are given only for firm matches. Not every row has a clone size; where given, it reads once, few, many or a size class.

d_call	cdr3_length	v_call	clone_size	j_call	cdr3_aa	cdr3_nt
.	12	TRBV12-3/TRBV12-4	.	TRBJ1-1	CASSLVGAEAFF	TGTGCCAGCAGTTTAGTAGGAGCTGAAGCTTTCTTT
TRBD2	18	TRBV6-1	.	TRBJ2-5	CASSEVTITSGGTVGPYF	TGTGCCAGCAGTGAAGTCACGATTACTAGCGGGGGGACCGTGGGGCCGTACTTC
.	17	TRBV28	.	TRBJ1-5	CASSLRTVTAPNQPQHF	TGTGCCAGCAGTCTTAGGACAGTCACTGCCCCCAATCAGCCCCAGCATTTT
.	14	TRBV30	.	TRBJ2-1	CAWSFVGGNNEQFF	TGTGCCTGGAGTTTCGTGGGAGGTAACAATGAGCAGTTCTTC
.	13	TRBV12-3/TRBV12-4	.	TRBJ1-2	CASSFGTNYGYTF	TGTGCCAGCAGTTTCGGTACTAACTATGGCTACACCTTC
TRBD2	15	TRBV3-1/TRBV3-2	.	TRBJ2-1	CASSPLAGGYNEQFF	TGTGCCAGCAGCCCTCTAGCGGGGGGGTACAATGAGCAGTTCTTC
.	15	TRBV6-5	.	TRBJ2-1	CASRFDRSSYNEQFF	TGTGCCAGCAGGTTCGACAGAAGCTCCTACAATGAGCAGTTCTTC
.	14	TRBV5-1	.	TRBJ2-2	CASSFSQGRGELFF	TGCGCCAGCAGCTTTTCTCAGGGCCGTGGGGAGCTGTTTTTT
.	14	TRBV7-8	.	TRBJ2-6	CASSPSRGANVLTF	TGTGCCAGCAGCCCCTCCCGGGGGGCCAACGTCCTGACTTTC
TRBD1	14	TRBV28	.	TRBJ1-5	CATHWQGASQPQHF	TGTGCCACTCACTGGCAGGGGGCTAGTCAGCCCCAGCATTTT
TRBD1	17	TRBV12-5	once	TRBJ2-2	CASGLGAGTGGTGELFF	TGTGCTAGTGGTTTGGGTGCCGGGACAGGGGGCACCGGGGAGCTGTTTTTT
.	12	TRBV7-9	.	TRBJ1-1	CASSLDSTEAFF	TGTGCCAGCAGCTTGGACAGCACTGAAGCTTTCTTT
TRBD1	14	TRBV11-2	.	TRBJ2-2	CASSADRASGELFF	TGTGCCAGCAGCGCGGACAGGGCCTCCGGGGAGCTGTTTTTT
TRBD2	15	TRBV9	.	TRBJ2-3	CASSTLAGSTDTQYF	TGTGCCAGCAGCACCTTAGCGGGAAGCACAGATACGCAGTATTTT
.	14	TRBV29-1	.	TRBJ1-3	CSVEGEERGNTIYF	TGCAGCGTTGAAGGGGAGGAGAGAGGAAACACCATATATTTT
TRBD2	14	TRBV5-1	.	TRBJ2-3	CASSLGGGGDTQYF	TGCGCCAGCAGCTTGGGCGGGGGGGGAGATACGCAGTATTTT
.	14	TRBV9	.	TRBJ2-2	CASGGTVNTGELFF	TGTGCCAGCGGGGGGACAGTGAACACCGGGGAGCTGTTTTTT
.	15	TRBV5-1	.	TRBJ2-6	CASSLTVYGANVLTF	TGCGCCAGCAGCTTGACAGTCTATGGGGCCAACGTCCTGACTTTC
TRBD1	17	TRBV10-2	.	TRBJ2-1	CASRRDRGRFSYNEQFF	TGCGCCAGCAGACGGGACAGGGGTCGCTTCTCTTACAATGAGCAGTTCTTC
.	15	TRBV24-1	.	TRBJ1-5	CATSDGHPSNQPQHF	TGTGCCACCAGTGATGGACACCCTAGCAATCAGCCCCAGCATTTT
.	14	TRBV28	.	TRBJ1-6	CASRERQNNSPLHF	TGTGCCAGCAGGGAGAGACAGAATAATTCACCCCTCCACTTT
.	16	TRBV5-1	.	TRBJ2-2	CASSLVELANAGELFF	TGCGCCAGCAGCTTGGTTGAACTAGCTAACGCCGGGGAGCTGTTTTTT
.	15	TRBV18	.	TRBJ2-5	CASSLLQGWRETQYF	TGTGCCAGCTCACTCTTACAGGGATGGAGGGAGACCCAGTACTTC
TRBD1	15	TRBV10-1	.	TRBJ1-1	CASSERTGGFTEAFF	TGCGCCAGCAGTGAGCGGACAGGTGGTTTCACTGAAGCTTTCTTT
TRBD1	16	TRBV19	.	TRBJ2-7	CASSMGPGTGTYEQYF	TGTGCCAGTAGTATGGGGCCCGGGACAGGGACCTACGAGCAGTACTTC
TRBD1	16	TRBV5-6	.	TRBJ1-1	CASSLETGQENTEAFF	TGTGCCAGCAGCTTGGAGACCGGACAGGAGAACACTGAAGCTTTCTTT
TRBD1	13	TRBV10-2	.	TRBJ1-1	CASSPRGFTEAFF	TGCGCCAGCAGTCCCAGGGGGTTCACTGAAGCTTTCTTT
TRBD1	14	TRBV7-9	.	TRBJ2-7	CASSLWTGVYEQYF	TGTGCCAGCAGCTTATGGACAGGGGTCTACGAGCAGTACTTC
TRBD1	14	TRBV7-3	few	TRBJ2-1	CASSSGQGHNEQFF	TGTGCCAGCAGCTCAGGACAGGGACACAATGAGCAGTTCTTC
.	18	TRBV7-3	.	TRBJ2-1	CASSLSSRATGRSGEQFF	TGTGCCAGCAGCTTAAGCAGTCGGGCGACAGGGAGGTCGGGTGAGCAGTTCTTC
TRBD2	16	TRBV11-3	.	TRBJ2-1	CASSSPWGTSVGEQFF	TGTGCCAGCAGCTCCCCATGGGGGACTAGCGTTGGTGAGCAGTTCTTC
.	15	TRBV6-4	.	TRBJ2-7	CASSASRRLPYEQYF	TGTGCCAGCAGTGCGTCCAGGAGGTTACCCTACGAGCAGTACTTC
.	13	TRBV6-6	.	TRBJ2-5	CASSPTGRETQYF	TGTGCCAGCAGCCCGACAGGGAGGGAGACCCAGTACTTC
.	15	TRBV3-1/TRBV3-2	.	TRBJ1-2	CASSQRAGEGYGYTF	TGTGCCAGCAGCCAACGGGCAGGGGAAGGTTATGGCTACACCTTC
.	16	TRBV28	once	TRBJ2-6	CASSSPRSSGANVLTF	TGTGCCAGCAGTTCTCCTAGGAGCTCTGGGGCCAACGTCCTGACTTTC
TRBD1	14	TRBV5-1	.	TRBJ2-5	CASSSYRGQQTQYF	TGCGCCAGCAGCTCCTACAGGGGGCAGCAGACCCAGTACTTC
.	15	TRBV9	.	TRBJ1-4	CASSALMGAREKLFF	TGTGCCAGCAGTGCCCTAATGGGGGCTCGCGAAAAACTGTTTTTT
.	13	TRBV27	.	TRBJ1-6	CASSLVVHSPLHF	TGTGCCAGCAGTTTAGTAGTCCATTCACCCCTCCACTTT
.	13	TRBV19	.	TRBJ2-7	CASSIDTSYEQYF	TGTGCCAGTAGTATCGACACCTCCTACGAGCAGTACTTC
TRBD1	14	TRBV5-1	.	TRBJ2-7	CASSTGTGRGEQYF	TGCGCCAGCAGCACCGGGACAGGGAGAGGCGAGCAGTACTTC
.	13	TRBV29-1	.	TRBJ2-2	CSVSGVRTGELFF	TGCAGCGTTTCAGGGGTGAGGACCGGGGAGCTGTTTTTT
TRBD1	13	TRBV5-1	.	TRBJ1-1	CASSGGTDVEAFF	TGCGCCAGCAGCGGCGGGACAGACGTTGAAGCTTTCTTT
.	12	TRBV5-1	.	TRBJ2-1	CASSVGLEEQFF	TGCGCCAGCAGCGTAGGACTGGAAGAGCAGTTCTTC
TRBD1	17	TRBV7-2	.	TRBJ2-6	CASSFGTGGAGANVLTF	TGTGCCAGCAGCTTTGGGACAGGGGGCGCTGGGGCCAACGTCCTGACTTTC
.	14	TRBV7-9	.	TRBJ2-1	CASSLAESYNEQFF	TGTGCCAGCAGCTTAGCAGAGTCCTACAATGAGCAGTTCTTC
TRBD2	14	TRBV27	.	TRBJ2-1	CASSREASYNEQFF	TGTGCCAGCAGTCGGGAGGCCTCCTACAATGAGCAGTTCTTC
TRBD2	17	TRBV5-1	.	TRBJ2-1	CASSLGATSGAYNEQFF	TGCGCCAGCAGCTTGGGGGCGACTAGCGGGGCTTACAATGAGCAGTTCTTC
TRBD2	17	TRBV10-3	few	TRBJ2-3	CAISEPPAGDLTDTQYF	TGTGCCATCAGTGAGCCGCCAGCGGGGGACCTCACAGATACGCAGTATTTT
.	14	TRBV14	.	TRBJ1-1	CASSQAQVGTEAFF	TGTGCCAGCAGCCAAGCACAGGTCGGCACTGAAGCTTTCTTT
.	12	TRBV7-9	.	TRBJ1-1	CASQGQNTEAFF	TGTGCCAGCCAGGGGCAGAACACTGAAGCTTTCTTT
.	16	TRBV5-4	.	TRBJ2-7	CASSLGLASFSYEQYF	TGTGCCAGCAGCTTGGGTCTAGCTTCCTTCTCCTACGAGCAGTACTTC
TRBD2	16	TRBV7-9	once	TRBJ2-5	CASSLGLAGVGETQYF	TGTGCCAGCAGCTTAGGTCTAGCGGGAGTTGGAGAGACCCAGTACTTC
TRBD2	16	TRBV7-2	.	TRBJ2-1	CASSSRGTSGIPEQFF	TGTGCCAGCAGCTCCCGAGGGACTAGCGGGATTCCTGAGCAGTTCTTC
.	13	TRBV15	.	TRBJ2-2	CATSTSNTGELFF	TGTGCCACCAGCACCAGTAACACCGGGGAGCTGTTTTTT
TRBD1	15	TRBV5-1	.	TRBJ1-5	CASSTGQGGNQPQHF	TGCGCCAGCAGCACCGGACAGGGCGGCAATCAGCCCCAGCATTTT
TRBD1	14	TRBV28	.	TRBJ2-3	CASSSTGTRDTQYF	TGTGCCAGCAGTTCGACAGGGACCCGAGATACGCAGTATTTT
.	14	TRBV6-5	.	TRBJ1-3	CASSRGEYGNTIYF	TGTGCCAGCAGTCGCGGGGAGTACGGAAACACCATATATTTT
TRBD1	17	TRBV19	.	TRBJ2-1	CASLSPGTGRGNNEQFF	TGTGCCAGTCTAAGTCCCGGGACAGGGCGGGGGAACAATGAGCAGTTCTTC
TRBD2	16	TRBV11-3	.	TRBJ2-3	CASSSIAGGLTDTQYF	TGTGCCAGCAGCTCGATAGCGGGAGGCCTCACAGATACGCAGTATTTT
.	16	TRBV28	.	TRBJ1-5	CASSPPDGREYQPQHF	TGTGCCAGCAGTCCCCCGGACGGGAGGGAATATCAGCCCCAGCATTTT